This T cell receptor beta chain was captured in a study of cytomegalovirus exposure and HLA in healthy donors. A multiplex PCR was run with 60 Vbeta primers and 13 Jbeta primers. The assay was immunoSEQ multiplex PCR, and TCRdb's table has in-frame clones only and misses some. The sample includes around 150,000 clones. The V gene's germline CDR1 is SGHNT and CDR2 YYREEE (reference sequence). This CDR3 spans 16 amino acids. With V trimmed by 0 bases and J by 7 bases, 7 bases remained unmatched. This receptor was taken from a woman aged 55-70 years in good health and CMV-seronegative. The chain combines TRBV5-4 with TRBJ2-2; TRBD2 matches at 9 bases. The sequenced sample was PBMCs. The CDR3 DNA reads TGTGCCAGCAGCTTGGGAGCGGGGGGCCGTATCGGGGAGCTGTTTTTT. Residues: CASSLGAGGRIGELFF.